A single sample gave rise to the 10 T cell receptor beta chains below, sequenced in a study of CD8+ T cells in alopecia areata. cDNA prepared by RNA extraction and subsequent reverse transcription served as the template for sequencing. Produced via immunoSEQ multiplex PCR; TCRdb's table is partial and in-frame only. This table has some 120,000 clones, approximately 53% appearing once. This sample comprised CD4+ T cells sorted from blood, obtained at week 0. The receptors were gathered from a human donor with alopecia areata.

This chain uses TRBV5-1 with TRBJ2-7; 14 nucleotides line up with TRBD2. Trimming cost V 0 bases and J 2 bases; bases outside gene matches: 7. Germline values: CDR1 SGHRS, CDR2 YFSETQ. This CDR3 has 18 amino acids. CDR3 nucleotide sequence: TGCGCCAGCAGCTTGGAAGGTGGGACTAGCGGGGGTACCTACGAGCAGTACTTC. It is translated as CASSLEGGTSGGTYEQYF.

The rearrangement joins TRBV7-8 to TRBJ1-1; D unclear. There are 17 residues in the CDR3. Germline-derived CDR1 and CDR2 are SGHVS and FQNEAQ. The V and J ends lost 2 bases and 7 bases respectively, with 23 bases between them. The CDR3 region is CASSLTFGNALLLEAFF. CDR3 DNA sequence: TGTGCCAGCAGCTTAACGTTTGGCAACGCCTTACTCCTTGAAGCTTTCTTT.

The CDR3 DNA sequence: TGTGCCAGCTGGGACAGGGGGTCCTACGAGCAGTACTTC. It translates to CASWDRGSYEQYF. The J gene is TRBJ2-7, the V gene TRBV28; TRBD1 matches at 11 bases. The trim removed 8 bases at V and 1 base at J, leaving 1 base unmatched. The CDR3 covers 13 residues. Germline CDR1 reads MDHEN; CDR2 reads SYDVKM.

The chain employs TRBV19 and TRBJ1-1, with no clear D. Germline loops: CDR1 LNHDA, CDR2 SQIVND (reference sequence). V lost 5 bases and J 0 bases, leaving 10 bases between the germline ends. The CDR3 has 14 amino acids. In DNA, the CDR3 is TGTGCCAGTAGTGTCAACAGATTGAACACTGAAGCTTTCTTT. Amino acids: CASSVNRLNTEAFF. Using reference TRBV19 and TRBJ1-1 for the parts outside the CDR3, the full variable domain is DGGITQSPKYLFRKEGQNVTLSCEQNLNHDAMYWYRQDPGQGLRLIYYSQIVNDFQKGDIAEGYSVSREKKESFPLTVTSAQKNPTAFYLCASSVNRLNTEAFFGQGTRLTVV.

The CDR3 reads CASSQTGDYTDTQYF. DNA of the CDR3: TGCGCCAGCAGCCAAACAGGGGATTACACAGATACGCAGTATTTT. The gene calls are TRBV4-3 and TRBJ2-3; 7 positions agree with TRBD1. The CDR3 is 15 amino acids. V shed 2 bases and J 2 bases; nucleotides not matched to a gene: 4. The germline gives CDR1 LGHNA, CDR2 YSLEER.

The chain is built from TRBV4-1 and TRBJ2-3; 11 nucleotides line up with TRBD2. The germline CDR1 and CDR2 sequences are MGHRA and YSYEKL. V shed 6 bases, J shed 6 bases, and the junction held 5 bases outside the gene matches. This CDR3 spans 14 amino acids. The CDR3 DNA sequence: TGCGCCAGCAGTCCTAGCGGGGGGCGGGATACGCAGTATTTT. Protein product: CASSPSGGRDTQYF.

This chain connects TRBV13 to TRBJ1-4; D gene unclear. Trimming cost V 2 bases and J 5 bases, with 12 bases left between them. CDR1 is PRHDT, CDR2 FYEKMQ, per germline (reference sequence). This CDR3 comprises 15 residues. In DNA, the CDR3 is TGTGCCAGCAGCTTATTTGGTCAGGTGAATGAAAAACTGTTTTTT. Amino acids: CASSLFGQVNEKLFF.

The CDR3 DNA reads TGTGCCAGCAGCTTCCGGCAGGGTATCGACTACACCTTC. Protein sequence: CASSFRQGIDYTF. This chain joins TRBV7-3 and TRBJ1-2, with D possibly being TRBD1 (5 bases). The CDR3 is 13 residues long. With 3 bases removed from V and 10 bases from J, the gap between germline ends came to 15 bases. Germline V gene lookup returns CDR1 SGHTA and CDR2 FQGTGA.

V is TRBV25-1 and J is TRBJ2-7; no clear D gene. V was trimmed by 2 bases and J by 3 bases, leaving 17 bases between them. This CDR3 has 16 residues. Germline V CDR1 and CDR2: MGHDK, SYGVNS. The CDR3 spells CASSEPGAGKLYEQYF. CDR3 nucleotide sequence: TGTGCCAGCAGTGAACCAGGAGCAGGCAAACTCTACGAGCAGTACTTC.

V gene TRBV5-1 combines with J gene TRBJ2-2, with D perhaps TRBD1 or TRBD2 (5 bases each). Trimming removed 4 bases from V and 0 bases from J, with 10 bases in between. Looked up from germline, CDR1 is SGHRS and CDR2 is YFSETQ. This CDR3 is built from 15 residues. Here the CDR3 DNA reads TGCGCCAGCAGCCAGGGACGGTCGAACACCGGGGAGCTGTTTTTT. It yields the protein CASSQGRSNTGELFF.